This T cell receptor (beta chain) came from a study of shared clonotypes between healthy human individuals. The table came from immunoSEQ multiplex PCR; TCRdb's copy has only in-frame clones and leaves some out. This sample has around 2.5 million clones, with over 85% found just once. Germline CDR1 SGHRS, CDR2 YFSETQ. V was shortened by 0 bases and J by 4 bases, with 13 bases between the two germline ends. The CDR3 extends over 15 amino acids. The source of this sequence is a man between 18 and 29 years old in good health. Some clones in this sample may be carry-over from other donors' samples. The chain uses TRBV5-1 and TRBJ1-1, with D maybe TRBD1 (5 bases). Material for sequencing was naive CD4+ T cells from PBMCs. Noted subset: CD45RA+ positively selected. In DNA, the CDR3 is TGCGCCAGCAGCTTGGCCGAAGGGGTGGGCACTGAAGCTTTCTTT. Amino acids: CASSLAEGVGTEAFF. Full variable domain (missing parts from reference TRBV5-1 and TRBJ1-1): KAGVTQTPRYLIKTRGQQVTLSCSPISGHRSVSWYQQTPGQGLQFLFEYFSETQRNKGNFPGRFSGRQFSNSRSEMNVSTLELGDSALYLCASSLAEGVGTEAFFGQGTRLTVV.